This T cell receptor beta chain was captured by sequencing in a study of shared clonotypes between healthy human individuals. Study-wide findings and caveats: Compared with memory subsets, naive subsets generally had larger estimated richness. Donor clonotype sharing was expected to depend on sequencing depth. Clonotypes shared by all four sorted-subset donors had higher generation probabilities than non-shared clonotypes.

CD45RO-negative, CCR7-positively selected cells formed the naive CD8 fraction, excluding terminally differentiated effector memory CD45RA+ cells. TCRdb's table, derived via immunoSEQ multiplex PCR, lists solely in-frame clones and lacks some. The sample shows about 680,000 clones, about 91% of them seen only once. The CDR3 loop spans 14 amino acids. CDR1 and CDR2 from the germline V gene are SQVTM and ANQGSEA. V lost 1 base, J lost 3 bases, and 13 bases lay in between. On this clone itself: Its cognate antigen is unknown.

Input material: naive CD8+ T cells sorted from blood. V usage is TRBV29-1 and J usage is TRBJ2-7, with a tentative D call TRBD2 (7 bases). The receptor was isolated from a young man in good health. In DNA form, the CDR3 reads TGCAGCGTTGAAGTCGCAGGGGAGGGCTACGAGCAGTACTTC. This codes for CSVEVAGEGYEQYF.